Below, 26 T cell receptor beta chains from the same sample are listed, as sequenced in a study of cytomegalovirus exposure and HLA in healthy donors. 13 Jbeta primers and 60 Vbeta primers were used for the PCR. Assay used: immunoSEQ multiplex PCR; TCRdb lists only in-frame clones, some missing. The table records about 130,000 clones, approximately 79% of them present only once. The sequenced material came from PBMCs. Receptor source: a man younger than 35 in good health and CMV-seropositive.

This rearrangement joins TRBV14 to TRBJ2-1; the D gene is possibly TRBD2 (5 bases). Germline-derived CDR1 and CDR2 are SGHDN and FVKESK. The CDR3 loop spans 13 amino acids. V lost 4 bases and J 4 bases, leaving 8 bases between the germline ends. CDR3 in DNA: TGTGCCAGCAGCCGAGGGATGTACAATGAGCAGTTCTTC. Protein sequence: CASSRGMYNEQFF. Full variable domain (rest looked up from reference TRBV14 and TRBJ2-1): EAGVTQFPSHSVIEKGQTVTLRCDPISGHDNLYWYRRVMGKEIKFLLHFVKESKQDESGMPNNRFLAERTGGTYSTLKVQPAELEDSGVYFCASSRGMYNEQFFGPGTRLTVL.

The V call is TRBV4-3, the J call TRBJ2-7; D is unresolved. The ends were cut back, 1 base at V and 4 bases at J, with 8 bases in the middle. The CDR3 consists of 13 residues. CDR1 is LGHNA, CDR2 YSLEER, per germline. CDR3 in DNA: TGCGCCAGCAGCCAAGGGTTCGGGTACGAGCAGTACTTC. Its protein is CASSQGFGYEQYF.

This CDR3 reads CASSLAGNFYGYTF. CDR3 nucleotides: TGTGCCAGCAGTTTGGCAGGGAACTTCTATGGCTACACCTTC. The chain recombines TRBV28 with TRBJ1-2, with a tentative D call TRBD1 (5 bases). V lost 3 bases to trimming and J lost 4 bases, with 12 bases between them. CDR1 is MDHEN, CDR2 SYDVKM, per germline. This CDR3 spans 14 amino acids.

The V gene is TRBV5-8, the J gene TRBJ1-1; TRBD1 matches 10 bases. CDR1 is SGHTS and CDR2 is YDEGEE in the germline V gene. The CDR3 consists of 17 residues. V shed 7 bases, J shed 0 bases, and the junction held 12 bases outside the gene matches. The CDR3 sequence: CASPKFPGQGLNTEAFF. DNA for the CDR3: TGTGCCAGCCCTAAGTTCCCGGGACAGGGGTTGAACACTGAAGCTTTCTTT.

The V and J genes are TRBV19 and TRBJ1-1, with D unclear. Germline V gene sequence: CDR1 LNHDA, CDR2 SQIVND (reference sequence). The CDR3 consists of 16 residues. V gave up 4 bases and J gave up 0 bases, with 15 bases separating them. CDR3 coding DNA: TGTGCCAGTAGTAGACTGGCGGGCAGGTTGAACACTGAAGCTTTCTTT. Translation: CASSRLAGRLNTEAFF. Full variable domain (outside the CDR3, taken from reference TRBV19 and TRBJ1-1): DGGITQSPKYLFRKEGQNVTLSCEQNLNHDAMYWYRQDPGQGLRLIYYSQIVNDFQKGDIAEGYSVSREKKESFPLTVTSAQKNPTAFYLCASSRLAGRLNTEAFFGQGTRLTVV.

J is TRBJ1-3 and V is TRBV6-6; 9 nucleotides line up with TRBD1. Germline V gene data show CDR1 as MNHNY and CDR2 as SVGAGI (reference sequence). V dropped 0 bases and J dropped 4; count of bases not matched to a gene: 1. The CDR3 is made up of 15 amino acids. The CDR3, as DNA: TGTGCCAGCAGTTACTCCACAGGGGGCGGAAACACCATATATTTT. Its protein is CASSYSTGGGNTIYF.

This chain connects TRBV19 to TRBJ1-5; D is perhaps TRBD1 (5 bases). Germline V lookup: CDR1 LNHDA, CDR2 SQIVND (reference sequence). V lost 5 bases, J lost 4 bases, and 15 bases lay in between. The CDR3 extends over 15 amino acids. DNA for the CDR3: TGTGCCAGTAGTGGGACTCAAGCCTATAATCAGCCCCAGCATTTT. Translation gives CASSGTQAYNQPQHF.

The chain joins TRBV7-2 to TRBJ2-5, with TRBD2 matching over 15 bases. V was clipped by 7 bases and J by 4 bases; unmatched bases: 13. Germline CDR1 is SGHTA and CDR2 is FQGNSA. The CDR3 totals 18 residues. The CDR3 is CASIFRTSGGASGETQYF. CDR3 DNA sequence: TGTGCCAGCATCTTTAGGACTAGCGGGGGGGCCAGTGGAGAGACCCAGTACTTC. Together with reference TRBV7-2 and TRBJ2-5, the CDR3 gives the full variable domain: GAGVSQSPSNKVTEKGKDVELRCDPISGHTALYWYRQSLGQGLEFLIYFQGNSAPDKSGLPSDRFSAERTGGSVSTLTIQRTQQEDSAVYLCASIFRTSGGASGETQYFGPGTRLLVL.

This chain joins TRBV28 and TRBJ1-5, with D tentatively TRBD1 (6 bases). Germline CDR1 MDHEN, CDR2 SYDVKM. The V end lost 6 bases, the J end lost 4 bases, and 22 bases lay between the germline ends. This CDR3 region has 17 residues. CDR3 amino acids: CASSLVGPGTQNQPQHF. For the CDR3, the DNA is TGTGCCAGCAGCCTTGTGGGCCCCGGGACACAGAATCAGCCCCAGCATTTT. The full variable domain, completed using reference TRBV28 and TRBJ1-5, is DVKVTQSSRYLVKRTGEKVFLECVQDMDHENMFWYRQDPGLGLRLIYFSYDVKMKEKGDIPEGYSVSREKKERFSLILESASTNQTSMYLCASSLVGPGTQNQPQHFGDGTRLSIL.

The V gene is TRBV12-5, the J gene TRBJ1-2, with D uncertain. Trimming left V 5 bases short and J 0 bases short, with 16 bases between. CDR1 is LGHNT, CDR2 FRNRAP, per germline. CDR3 length: 16 residues. The DNA of the CDR3 is TGTGCTAGTGGTCCCGAGCAGATCGGGGCTAACTATGGCTACACCTTC. Protein product: CASGPEQIGANYGYTF.

This clone was observed a few times. For the CDR3, the DNA is TGTGCCAGCAGTGAAGAGGGCGGGGGAGACAATGAGCAGTTCTTC. Its protein product is CASSEEGGGDNEQFF. The genes are TRBV2 and TRBJ2-1; TRBD2 matches 7 bases. CDR3 length: 15 amino acids. Germline V gene data show CDR1 as SNHLY and CDR2 as FYNNEI. The V segment lost 1 base and the J segment 5 bases; nucleotides outside the gene matches: 5.

In this sample, this clone turned up a few times. This chain links TRBV11-2 with TRBJ2-7, with 7 positions matching TRBD2. Germline lookup yields CDR1 SGHAT and CDR2 FQNNGV. V trimming: 5 bases; J trimming: 0 bases; junction bases outside the gene matches: 7. The CDR3 sequence is 15 residues long. For the CDR3, the DNA is TGTGCCAGCAGCCCGGACGGGGGGTTCTCCTACGAGCAGTACTTC. Protein sequence: CASSPDGGFSYEQYF.

This clone was found once. V usage is TRBV5-4 and J usage is TRBJ2-3; TRBD2 agrees at 14 bases. V gave up 0 bases and J gave up 6 bases; unmatched junction bases: 6. The CDR3 is 17 amino acids. Germline V lookup: CDR1 SGHNT, CDR2 YYREEE (reference sequence). The CDR3 loop reads CASSLGTSGGTRDTQYF. The DNA for the CDR3 is TGTGCCAGCAGCTTGGGGACTAGCGGGGGGACCAGGGATACGCAGTATTTT.

V and J are TRBV7-9 and TRBJ1-3, with TRBD1 identical over 7 bases. Germline V lookup: CDR1 SEHNR, CDR2 FQNEAQ (reference sequence). The CDR3 is 16 amino acids. The V gene end was trimmed by 5 bases and the J gene end by 3 bases; junction bases not matched to a gene: 10. CDR3 amino acids: CASSPRQGESGNTIYF. In nucleotides, the CDR3 is TGTGCCAGCAGCCCCCGACAGGGAGAGAGTGGAAACACCATATATTTT.

The chain carries TRBV5-1 and TRBJ2-1; TRBD2 agrees at 12 bases. This CDR3 region has 19 residues. Germline lookup yields CDR1 SGHRS and CDR2 YFSETQ. V gave up 4 bases and J gave up 0 bases; unmatched junction bases: 11. The CDR3, as DNA: TGCGCCAGCAGCCCTGCCGGGACTAGCGGGCGCAGCTCCTACAATGAGCAGTTCTTC. Protein: CASSPAGTSGRSSYNEQFF. The complete variable domain, with remaining parts taken from reference TRBV5-1 and TRBJ2-1, reads KAGVTQTPRYLIKTRGQQVTLSCSPISGHRSVSWYQQTPGQGLQFLFEYFSETQRNKGNFPGRFSGRQFSNSRSEMNVSTLELGDSALYLCASSPAGTSGRSSYNEQFFGPGTRLTVL.

The genes are TRBV9 and TRBJ2-5; D is possibly TRBD2 (5 bases). Per the germline V gene, CDR1 is SGDLS and CDR2 is YYNGEE. The CDR3 covers 15 residues. Trimming removed 2 bases from V and 5 bases from J, with 16 bases in between. CDR3 sequence (DNA): TGTGCCAGCAGCGTCGCTGGTGGTGGCGGGGAGACCCAGTACTTC. Encoded protein: CASSVAGGGGETQYF.

The J gene is TRBJ2-1, the V gene TRBV5-8, with TRBD1 matching 7 bases. Per germline, CDR1 SGHTS and CDR2 YDEGEE. The ends lost 3 bases at V and 14 bases at J; junction bases unmatched: 8. The CDR3 sequence is 12 residues long. The chain's CDR3 is CASSSTGRYEFF. The CDR3 coding sequence is TGTGCCAGCAGCTCGACAGGGAGATACGAGTTCTTC. Filled out from reference TRBV5-8 and TRBJ2-1, the complete variable domain reads EAGVTQSPTHLIKTRGQQATLRCSPISGHTSVYWYQQALGLGLQFLLWYDEGEERNRGNFPPRFSGRQFPNYSSELNVNALELEDSALYLCASSSTGRYEFFGPGTRLTVL.

The chain is built from TRBV4-2 and TRBJ2-7; D is perhaps TRBD2 (5 bases). Germline V lookup: CDR1 LGHNA, CDR2 YNFKEQ. The V and J ends lost 1 base and 0 bases respectively, with 13 bases between them. The CDR3 is made up of 16 amino acids. CDR3 region: CASSQVEGPSSYEQYF. In nucleotides, the CDR3 is TGTGCCAGCAGCCAAGTTGAGGGCCCGAGCTCCTACGAGCAGTACTTC.

This rearrangement joins TRBV18 to TRBJ2-6, with 10 bases matching TRBD1. V trimming: 4 bases; J trimming: 0 bases; junction bases outside the gene matches: 9. Per germline, CDR1 KGHSH and CDR2 LQKENI. This CDR3 has 19 residues. The CDR3 DNA reads as TGTGCCAGCTCACTACCCACGGGACAGGGGAGCTCTGGGGCCAACGTCCTGACTTTC. Translation gives CASSLPTGQGSSGANVLTF.

The rearrangement joins TRBV5-6 to TRBJ1-3; TRBD1 might be the D (5 bases). From germline, CDR1 is SGHDT and CDR2 YYEEEE. The CDR3 contains 15 residues. V was trimmed by 2 bases and J by 0 bases, leaving 9 bases between them. CDR3 loop: CASSFTGDSGNTIYF. As DNA, the CDR3 is TGTGCCAGCAGCTTTACAGGCGACTCTGGAAACACCATATATTTT.

This clone came up a few times. The chain has TRBV19 and TRBJ1-4; 7 bases line up with TRBD1. The CDR3 has 16 residues. V lost 7 bases to trimming and J lost 1 base; unmatched junction nucleotides: 9. Germline values: CDR1 LNHDA, CDR2 SQIVND (reference sequence). In DNA form, the CDR3 reads TGTGCCAGTAACTCGAAAACAGGGGTAACTAATGAAAAACTGTTTTTT. As protein: CASNSKTGVTNEKLFF. Full variable domain (rest looked up from reference TRBV19 and TRBJ1-4): DGGITQSPKYLFRKEGQNVTLSCEQNLNHDAMYWYRQDPGQGLRLIYYSQIVNDFQKGDIAEGYSVSREKKESFPLTVTSAQKNPTAFYLCASNSKTGVTNEKLFFGSGTQLSVL.

V gene TRBV6-5 combines with J gene TRBJ2-1; D is unresolved. The CDR3 runs 11 residues. Trimming removed 6 bases from V and 7 bases from J, with 7 bases in between. Germline V gives CDR1 MNHEY, CDR2 SVGAGI. The CDR3 sequence: CASSRVNEQFF. CDR3 in DNA: TGTGCCAGCAGCCGCGTAAATGAGCAGTTCTTC.

The V call is TRBV27, the J call TRBJ1-1; 10 bases are shared with TRBD1. The CDR3 covers 18 residues. Germline V gene sequence: CDR1 MNHEY, CDR2 SMNVEV (reference sequence). The J segment lost 1 base and the V segment lost 2 bases, leaving 10 bases of the junction unmatched. The CDR3 nucleotides read TGTGCCAGCAGTTTAAAGGGACAGGGGCGCTATCCGAACACTGAAGCTTTCTTT. Its translation is CASSLKGQGRYPNTEAFF.

Worth noting for this clone: The limits of the CDR3 on the DNA are not certain, so only TCRdb's listed CDR3 is given. This chain links TRBV11-2 with TRBJ2-7; the listed D gene, TRBD1, was not tested against the DNA. Per germline, CDR1 SGHAT and CDR2 FQNNGV. The CDR3 spans 17 amino acids, including both terminal residues. The CDR3 region is CASSLVRARAGLYEQYF.

The chain couples TRBV5-1 to TRBJ2-3; D ambiguous. V was shortened by 3 bases and J by 1 base, with 3 bases between the two germline ends. The germline CDR1 and CDR2 sequences are SGHRS and YFSETQ. This CDR3 is built from 12 residues. CDR3 residues: CASSSGTDTQYF. Written as DNA, the CDR3 is TGCGCCAGCAGCTCTGGCACAGATACGCAGTATTTT.

This clone was seen a few times. The chain is built from TRBV27 and TRBJ2-1; D is unresolved. Germline V gene data show CDR1 as MNHEY and CDR2 as SMNVEV (reference sequence). The V gene lost 0 bases and the J gene lost 5 bases, with 11 bases spanning the gap. This CDR3 spans 15 amino acids. The CDR3 DNA is TGTGCCAGCAGTTTATCTGGAGACGGCCACAATGAGCAGTTCTTC. Translation gives CASSLSGDGHNEQFF.